The 2 T cell receptor beta chains reported below all come from one sample, sequenced in a study of glioma-infiltrating T cells. TCR alpha and beta CDR3 regions were amplified from RNA using iRepertoire nested multiplex PCR. Each CDR3 protein gets one entry after TCRdb re-called the multiplex PCR reads with MiXCR. The table lists approximately 90,000 distinct CDR3 sequences, 20% to 25% of them singletons, with roughly 7% in the top ten. Sequenced input: glioma tissue, nonneoplastic brain tissue, or PBMCs (not recorded which). The origin of the receptors is a human donor with low-grade glioma or glioblastoma, undergoing nonglioma brain surgery, or in good health (not recorded which).

This clonotype was seen at least ten times. This chain joins TRBV6-1 and TRBJ1-1, with a possible D match to TRBD1 (5 bases). Germline CDR1 MNHNS, CDR2 SASEGT. CDR3 length: 15 residues. The ends were cut back, 5 bases at V and 4 bases at J, with 17 bases in the middle. In nucleotides, the CDR3 is TGTGCCAGCAGTCGTCTACACGGAAGGGGCACTGAAGCTTTCTTT. It yields the protein CASSRLHGRGTEAFF.

The gene calls are TRBV19 and TRBJ2-5; D remains unclear. Trimming shortened V by 1 base and J by 2 bases, and 8 bases separated the two germline ends. The CDR3 is 14 amino acids. Germline V gives CDR1 LNHDA, CDR2 SQIVND (reference sequence). This CDR3 reads CASSIGQIQETQYF. CDR3 bases: TGTGCCAGTAGTATAGGTCAGATTCAAGAGACCCAGTACTTC.